The rows below give T cell receptor beta chains drawn from one sample of a study of CD8 T cells in ankylosing spondylitis. TCRdb re-analysed the 5' RACE reads in MiXCR, keeping a single row per CDR3 protein. The sample holds just under 350,000 distinct CDR3 sequences, about 14% seen once. The specimen sequenced was blood, either unsorted or a sorted T cell fraction (not recorded which). These receptors were collected from a male donor with ankylosing spondylitis or in good health (not recorded which). Each CDR3 is given with its conserved first and last residue.

>TRBV20-1
CSAAGQAQETQYF
>TRBV10-2
CASTPEAWRIAGELFF
>TRBV15
CATSSAGLRETQYF
>TRBV21-1
CASTPGAGYGYTF
>TRBV29-1
CSVAARRNEQFF
>TRBV10-1
CASSESDRGYGYTF
>TRBV6-5
CASSYSRASNEKLFF
>TRBV29-1
CSASTSETQYF
>TRBV12-3/TRBV12-4
CASSSTGGETQYF
>TRBV11-2
CASTLAGGYEQYF
>TRBV12-3/TRBV12-4
CASSYSASGYGYTF
>TRBV4-2
CASSQESRNEQFF
>TRBV27
CASSFWDRENSPLHF
>TRBV11-2
CASSRSGTQYF
>TRBV6-1
CASTRSPLGGNQPQHF
>TRBV10-3
CAIMAGQLSGANVLTF
>TRBV20-1
CSASNRAKNIQYF
>TRBV25-1
CASSESWYQGYTF
>TRBV20-1
CSARDLGTGGNSPLHF
>TRBV7-9
CASSRWDEQYF
>TRBV3-1
CASSQVGAGGRNAQFF
>TRBV18
CASSPPGLSNEKLFF
>TRBV20-1
CSARDHHQGAWNEGTEAFF
>TRBV20-1
CSARPPLGDNYEQYF
>TRBV30
CAWSPPGLAGDEQFF
>TRBV7-2
CASTLGGGATDTQYF
>TRBV5-1
CASTTDSSYNEQFF
>TRBV12-3/TRBV12-4
CASSVTGAYEQYF
>TRBV12-3/TRBV12-4
CASSAGTSYGYTF
>TRBV29-1
CSVRAGPAKNIQYF
>TRBV7-2
CASSHAAGMDNEQFF
>TRBV6-1
CASSPTSSSDEQYF
>TRBV12-3/TRBV12-4
CASSRTGGGEQFF
>TRBV29-1
CSVRLIVGQGQFF
>TRBV20-1
CSARKMSRGTPEAFF
>TRBV27
CASSLGDTPYEQYF
>TRBV11-2
CASSPTLGDRRAFF
>TRBV9
CASSDGTSILRGQYF
>TRBV21-1
CASSKVKRDIKRYTF
>TRBV5-1
CASSTTGNEQFF
>TRBV19
CAVGTKLYGYTF
>TRBV21-1
CASSPWTGRMGRYEQYF
>TRBV6-1
CAISGAAGTEAFF
>TRBV19
CASSDRGSNGYTF
>TRBV20-1
CSARDQKWESYNEQSF
>TRBV2
CASSRLAGGPNEQYF
>TRBV12-3/TRBV12-4
CASSWDRSHEQYF
>TRBV9
CASREGESNSPLHF
>TRBV9
CASSAGRGTEAFF
>TRBV12-3/TRBV12-4
CASSDHRHREGYTF
>TRBV29-1
CSARLAGGPDTQYF
>TRBV5-1
CASSPEALYIEQFF
>TRBV21-1
CASSGPGQGPHEQFF
>TRBV4-2
CASSPPRSPEGYTF